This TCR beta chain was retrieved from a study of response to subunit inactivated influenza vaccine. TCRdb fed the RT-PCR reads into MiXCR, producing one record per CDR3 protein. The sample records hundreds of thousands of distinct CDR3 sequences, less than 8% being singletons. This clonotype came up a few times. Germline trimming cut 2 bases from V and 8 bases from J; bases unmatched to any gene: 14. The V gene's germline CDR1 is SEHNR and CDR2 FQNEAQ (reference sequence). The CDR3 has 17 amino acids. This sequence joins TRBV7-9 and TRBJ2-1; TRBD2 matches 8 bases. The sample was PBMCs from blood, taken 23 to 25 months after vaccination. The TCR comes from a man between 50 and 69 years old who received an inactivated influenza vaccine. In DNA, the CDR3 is TGTGCCAGCAGCTTATGGCCCACCAGGACTAGCCTCGATGAGCAGTTCTTC. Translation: CASSLWPTRTSLDEQFF.